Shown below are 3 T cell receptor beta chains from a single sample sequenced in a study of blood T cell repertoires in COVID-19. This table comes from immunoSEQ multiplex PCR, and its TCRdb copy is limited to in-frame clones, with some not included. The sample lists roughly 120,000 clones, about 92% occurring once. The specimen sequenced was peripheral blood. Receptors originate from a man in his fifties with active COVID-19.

The CDR3 coding sequence is TGTGCCAGCAGCCCCAACCGGGATACGCAGTATTTT. Protein sequence: CASSPNRDTQYF. The chain recombines TRBV9 with TRBJ2-3, with no clear D. Germline assignment: CDR1 SGDLS and CDR2 YYNGEE. This CDR3 spans 12 amino acids. Trimming removed 4 bases from V and 6 bases from J, with 9 bases in between.

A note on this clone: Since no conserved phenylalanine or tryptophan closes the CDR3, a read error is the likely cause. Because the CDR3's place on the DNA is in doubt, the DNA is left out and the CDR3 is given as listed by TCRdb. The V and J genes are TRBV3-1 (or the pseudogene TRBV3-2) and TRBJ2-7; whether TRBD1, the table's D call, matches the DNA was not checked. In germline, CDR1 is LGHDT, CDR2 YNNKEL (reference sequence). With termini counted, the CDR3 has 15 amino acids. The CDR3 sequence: CASSPPPMTGGVLSL.

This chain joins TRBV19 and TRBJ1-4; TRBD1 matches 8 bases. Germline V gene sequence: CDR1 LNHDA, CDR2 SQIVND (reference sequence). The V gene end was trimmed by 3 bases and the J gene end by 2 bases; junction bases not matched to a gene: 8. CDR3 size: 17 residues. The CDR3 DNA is TGTGCCAGTAGTATGGGCGGACAGGGAAGGACTAATGAAAAACTGTTTTTT. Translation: CASSMGGQGRTNEKLFF.